The rows below give T cell receptor beta chains drawn from one sample of a study of blood T cell repertoires in COVID-19. The repertoire was sequenced with immunoSEQ multiplex PCR; TCRdb's copy has only in-frame clones and lacks some. The table has about 300,000 clones, around 84% seen once. The sequenced material came from PBMCs or T cells enriched from blood (not recorded which). The receptor source for this set is a man aged 30 to 39 who had recovered from COVID-19. Both conserved end residues are trimmed from each CDR3.

V	J	CDR3
TRBV28	TRBJ1-5	ASSLVQGVSNQPQH
TRBV27	TRBJ2-3	ASSLVEHRLTDTQY
TRBV18	TRBJ2-1	ASSLQGSLYNEQF
TRBV5-1	TRBJ1-2	ASSFGTEVYNYGYT
TRBV4-1	TRBJ2-1	ASRREEAGQQF
TRBV28	TRBJ2-3	ASSPRGKPTDTQY
TRBV3-1/TRBV3-2	TRBJ2-1	ASSLLLAGGPSYNEQF
TRBV6-5	TRBJ2-6	ASSSPPANVLT
TRBV27	TRBJ2-3	ASSEEGAGGGDTQY
TRBV6-5	TRBJ2-7	ASSRPGPRGYEQY
TRBV5-6	TRBJ2-1	ASSLDNGNEQF
TRBV7-9	TRBJ1-2	ASSLVWGPIGYT
TRBV7-2	TRBJ2-1	ASTLEASSYNEQF
TRBV29-1	TRBJ2-5	SATDRAETQY
TRBV5-1	TRBJ2-5	ASSLTETYQESQY
TRBV30	TRBJ1-5	AWSVNRLGPQH
TRBV24-1	TRBJ1-5	ATSAPPGNQPQH
TRBV3-1/TRBV3-2	TRBJ2-1	ASSQGSGSGNEQF
TRBV4-1	TRBJ1-6	ASSQEPLYNSPLH
TRBV10-3	TRBJ1-1	AISESQKNTEAF
TRBV7-2	TRBJ2-3	ASSLGLASDTQY
TRBV4-1	TRBJ1-1	ASSHRGLANTEAF
TRBV6-5	TRBJ1-2	ASSHAPDRAGGYT
TRBV14	TRBJ2-3	ASSWRRGGITDTQY
TRBV27	TRBJ1-1	ASSSSGANTEAF
TRBV28	TRBJ1-1	ASSVRTGQGDEAF
TRBV7-9	TRBJ2-7	ASSLSRTSYEQY
TRBV11-2	TRBJ2-7	ASSSVTRDYYEQY
TRBV10-3	TRBJ1-2	AISSAQDYGYT
TRBV6-5	TRBJ2-3	ASTLERRGTDTQY
TRBV24-1	TRBJ2-1	ATSLMGGNEQF
TRBV3-1/TRBV3-2	TRBJ2-7	ASSQDQGKQY